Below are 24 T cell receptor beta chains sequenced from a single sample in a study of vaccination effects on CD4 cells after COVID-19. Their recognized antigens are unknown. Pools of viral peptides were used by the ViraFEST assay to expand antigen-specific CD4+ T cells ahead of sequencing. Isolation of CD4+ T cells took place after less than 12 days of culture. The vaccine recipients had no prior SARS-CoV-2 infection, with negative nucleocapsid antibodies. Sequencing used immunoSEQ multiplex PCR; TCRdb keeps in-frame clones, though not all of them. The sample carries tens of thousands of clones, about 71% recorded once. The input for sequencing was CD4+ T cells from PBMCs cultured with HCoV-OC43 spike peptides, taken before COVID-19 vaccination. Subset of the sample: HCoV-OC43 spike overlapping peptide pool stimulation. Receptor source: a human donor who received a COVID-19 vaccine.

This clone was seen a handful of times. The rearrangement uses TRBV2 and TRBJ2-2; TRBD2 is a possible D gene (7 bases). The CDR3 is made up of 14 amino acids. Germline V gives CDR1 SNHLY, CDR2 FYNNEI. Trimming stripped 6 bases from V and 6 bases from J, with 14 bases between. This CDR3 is CASSGRGAPGELFF. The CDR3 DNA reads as TGTGCCAGCAGCGGACGGGGGGCGCCCGGGGAGCTGTTTTTT. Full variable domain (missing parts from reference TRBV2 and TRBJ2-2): EPEVTQTPSHQVTQMGQEVILRCVPISNHLYFYWYRQILGQKVEFLVSFYNNEISEKSEIFDDQFSVERPDGSNFTLKIRSTKLEDSAMYFCASSGRGAPGELFFGEGSRLTVL.

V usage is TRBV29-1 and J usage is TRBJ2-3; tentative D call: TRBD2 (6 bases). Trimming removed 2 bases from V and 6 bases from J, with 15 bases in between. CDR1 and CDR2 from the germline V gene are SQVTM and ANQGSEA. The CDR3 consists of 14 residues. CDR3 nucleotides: TGCAGCGTTGAATGGGGACTTCCTGTGGATACGCAGTATTTT. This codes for CSVEWGLPVDTQYF.

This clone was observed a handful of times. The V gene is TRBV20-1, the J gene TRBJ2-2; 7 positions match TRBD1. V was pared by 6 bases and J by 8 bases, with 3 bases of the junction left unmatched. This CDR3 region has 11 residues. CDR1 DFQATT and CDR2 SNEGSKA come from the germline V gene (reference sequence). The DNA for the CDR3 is TGCAGTGCCAGGGGGACGGGGGAGCTGTTTTTT. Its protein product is CSARGTGELFF.

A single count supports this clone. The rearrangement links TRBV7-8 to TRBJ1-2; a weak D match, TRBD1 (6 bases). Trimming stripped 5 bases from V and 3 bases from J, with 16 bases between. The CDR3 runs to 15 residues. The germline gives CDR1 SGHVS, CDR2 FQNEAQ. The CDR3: CASSGSGGQDYGYTF. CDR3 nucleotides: TGTGCCAGCAGCGGAAGCGGGGGGCAGGACTATGGCTACACCTTC.

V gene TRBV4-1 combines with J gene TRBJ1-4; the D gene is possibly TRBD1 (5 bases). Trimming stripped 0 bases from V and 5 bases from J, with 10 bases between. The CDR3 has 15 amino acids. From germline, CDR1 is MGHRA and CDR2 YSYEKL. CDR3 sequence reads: CASSQDPGTNEKLFF. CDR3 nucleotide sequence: TGCGCCAGCAGCCAAGATCCAGGGACGAATGAAAAACTGTTTTTT.

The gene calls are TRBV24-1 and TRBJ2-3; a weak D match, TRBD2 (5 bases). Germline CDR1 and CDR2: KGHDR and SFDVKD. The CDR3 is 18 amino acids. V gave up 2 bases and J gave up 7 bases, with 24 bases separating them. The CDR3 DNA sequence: TGTGCCACCAGTGATTCACGGTCGGTATTCTGGGAGAGAAATACGCAGTATTTT. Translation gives CATSDSRSVFWERNTQYF.

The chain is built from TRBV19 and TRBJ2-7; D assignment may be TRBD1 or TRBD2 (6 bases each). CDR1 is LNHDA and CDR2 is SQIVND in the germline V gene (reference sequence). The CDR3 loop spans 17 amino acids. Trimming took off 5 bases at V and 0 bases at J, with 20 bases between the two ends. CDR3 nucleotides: TGTGCCAGTAGTCCGGGACAAGGGACTTCTTTCTCCTACGAGCAGTACTTC. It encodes CASSPGQGTSFSYEQYF.

The CDR3 loop reads CASSLDRDRSTMRQFF. The CDR3 region has the DNA TGTGCCAGCAGCTTGGACCGGGACAGGAGTACCATGAGGCAGTTCTTC. This rearrangement joins TRBV5-4 to TRBJ2-1, with 8 bases fitting TRBD1. There are 16 residues in the CDR3. Germline assignment: CDR1 SGHNT and CDR2 YYREEE (reference sequence). The ends lost 0 bases at V and 12 bases at J; junction bases unmatched: 14.

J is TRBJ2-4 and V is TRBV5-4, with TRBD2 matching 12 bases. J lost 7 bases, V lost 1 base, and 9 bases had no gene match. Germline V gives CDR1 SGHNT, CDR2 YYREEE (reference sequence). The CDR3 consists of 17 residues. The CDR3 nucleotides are TGTGCCAGCAGCTTGATCCCTAGCGGGGGGGTTGGGAACATTCAGTACTTC. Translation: CASSLIPSGGVGNIQYF.

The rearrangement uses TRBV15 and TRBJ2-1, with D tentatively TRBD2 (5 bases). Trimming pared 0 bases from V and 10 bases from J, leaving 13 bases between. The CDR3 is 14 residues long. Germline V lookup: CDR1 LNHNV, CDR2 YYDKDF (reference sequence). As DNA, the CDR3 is TGTGCCACCAGCAGAGATCGCGGGCTTCGGGAGCAGTTCTTC. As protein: CATSRDRGLREQFF.

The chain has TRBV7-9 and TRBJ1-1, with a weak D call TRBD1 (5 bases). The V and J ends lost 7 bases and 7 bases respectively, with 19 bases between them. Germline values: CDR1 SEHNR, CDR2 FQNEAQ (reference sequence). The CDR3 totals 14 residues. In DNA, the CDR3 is TGTGCCAGCACCAGAACAAGGGGCGCATTTGAAGCTTTCTTT. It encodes CASTRTRGAFEAFF. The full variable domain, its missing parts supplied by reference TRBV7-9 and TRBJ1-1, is DTGVSQNPRHKITKRGQNVTFRCDPISEHNRLYWYRQTLGQGPEFLTYFQNEAQLEKSRLLSDRFSAERPKGSFSTLEIQRTEQGDSAMYLCASTRTRGAFEAFFGQGTRLTVV.

The DNA for the CDR3 is TGTGCCAGCAGCCAACAGGGACAAGCTAGCACAGATACGCAGTATTTT. Amino acids: CASSQQGQASTDTQYF. The V gene is TRBV3-1 (or the pseudogene TRBV3-2), the J gene TRBJ2-3; a possible D gene is TRBD1 (6 bases). The CDR3 is 16 amino acids. CDR1 and CDR2 from the germline V gene are LGHDT and YNNKEL (reference sequence). The V end was cut by 2 bases, the J end by 0 bases, with 12 bases between.

The CDR3 loop reads CAISAQDRGETQYF. The CDR3 DNA follows: TGTGCCATCAGTGCCCAGGACAGGGGAGAGACCCAGTACTTC. The rearrangement uses TRBV10-3 and TRBJ2-5, with 9 bases identical to TRBD1. V lost 4 bases to trimming and J lost 4 bases; unmatched junction nucleotides: 4. Germline loops: CDR1 ENHRY, CDR2 SYGVKD. The CDR3 runs 14 residues.

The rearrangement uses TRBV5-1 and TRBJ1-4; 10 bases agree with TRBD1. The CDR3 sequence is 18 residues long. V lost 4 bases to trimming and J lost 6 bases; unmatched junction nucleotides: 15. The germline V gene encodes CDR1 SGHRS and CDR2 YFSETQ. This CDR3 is CASSPGAGQGSADEKLFF. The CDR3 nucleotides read TGCGCCAGCAGCCCCGGGGCGGGACAGGGGTCTGCGGATGAAAAACTGTTTTTT.

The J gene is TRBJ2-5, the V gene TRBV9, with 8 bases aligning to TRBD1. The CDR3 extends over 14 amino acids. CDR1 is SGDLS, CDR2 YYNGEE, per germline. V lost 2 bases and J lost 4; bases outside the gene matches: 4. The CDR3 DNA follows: TGTGCCAGCAGCGTTCGACAGGGGCGAGAGACCCAGTACTTC. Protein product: CASSVRQGRETQYF.

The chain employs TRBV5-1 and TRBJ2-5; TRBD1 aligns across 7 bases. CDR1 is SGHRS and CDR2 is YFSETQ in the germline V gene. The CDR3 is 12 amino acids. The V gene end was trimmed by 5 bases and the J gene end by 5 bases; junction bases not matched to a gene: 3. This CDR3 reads CASRQGLETQYF. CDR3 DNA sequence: TGCGCCAGCAGACAGGGGCTGGAGACCCAGTACTTC.

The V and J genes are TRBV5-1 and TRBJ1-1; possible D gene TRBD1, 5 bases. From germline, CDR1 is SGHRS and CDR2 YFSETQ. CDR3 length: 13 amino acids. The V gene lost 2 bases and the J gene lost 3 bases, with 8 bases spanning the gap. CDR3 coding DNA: TGCGCCAGCAGCTTCGCCAGGGACACTGAAGCTTTCTTT. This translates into CASSFARDTEAFF. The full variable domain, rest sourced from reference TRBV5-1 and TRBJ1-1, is KAGVTQTPRYLIKTRGQQVTLSCSPISGHRSVSWYQQTPGQGLQFLFEYFSETQRNKGNFPGRFSGRQFSNSRSEMNVSTLELGDSALYLCASSFARDTEAFFGQGTRLTVV.

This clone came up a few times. The CDR3 protein is CASSEIAGGTTDTQYF. As DNA, the CDR3 is TGTGCCAGCAGTGAGATCGCGGGGGGTACCACAGATACGCAGTATTTT. This chain links TRBV2 with TRBJ2-3, with 8 bases that match TRBD2. The V segment lost 3 bases and the J segment 2 bases; nucleotides outside the gene matches: 7. Germline CDR1 reads SNHLY; CDR2 reads FYNNEI. The CDR3 is 16 residues long.

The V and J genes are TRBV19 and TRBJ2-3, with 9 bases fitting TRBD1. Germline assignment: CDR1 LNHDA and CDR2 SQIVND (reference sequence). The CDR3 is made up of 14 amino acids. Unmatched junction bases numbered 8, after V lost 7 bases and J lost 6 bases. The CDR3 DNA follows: TGTGCCAGTATCGGGGGACAGGGCTTGGATACGCAGTATTTT. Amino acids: CASIGGQGLDTQYF.

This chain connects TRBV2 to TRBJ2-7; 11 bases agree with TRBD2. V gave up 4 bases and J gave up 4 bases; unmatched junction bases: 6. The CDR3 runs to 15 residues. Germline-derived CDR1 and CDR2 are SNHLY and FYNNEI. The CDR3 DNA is TGTGCCAGCAGTGGACGACTAGCGGGACCTTACGAGCAGTACTTC. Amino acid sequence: CASSGRLAGPYEQYF.

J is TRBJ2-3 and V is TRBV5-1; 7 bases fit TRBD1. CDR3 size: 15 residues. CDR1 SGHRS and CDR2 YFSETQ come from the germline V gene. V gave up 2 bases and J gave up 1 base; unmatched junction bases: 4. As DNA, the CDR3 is TGCGCCAGCAGCTTATCTGGACAGGGCACAGATACGCAGTATTTT. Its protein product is CASSLSGQGTDTQYF.

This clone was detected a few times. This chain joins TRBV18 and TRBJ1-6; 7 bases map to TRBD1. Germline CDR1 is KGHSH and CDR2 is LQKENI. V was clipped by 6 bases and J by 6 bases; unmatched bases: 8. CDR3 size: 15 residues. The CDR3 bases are TGTGCCAGCTCTCTCGACGGGACAGCTAATTCACCCCTCCACTTT. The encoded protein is CASSLDGTANSPLHF.

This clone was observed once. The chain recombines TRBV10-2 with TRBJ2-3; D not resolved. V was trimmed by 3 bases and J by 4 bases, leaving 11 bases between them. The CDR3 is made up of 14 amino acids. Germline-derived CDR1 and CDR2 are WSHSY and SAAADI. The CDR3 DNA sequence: TGCGCCAGCAGTGACAAGGGTATCCCAGATACGCAGTATTTT. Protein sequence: CASSDKGIPDTQYF.

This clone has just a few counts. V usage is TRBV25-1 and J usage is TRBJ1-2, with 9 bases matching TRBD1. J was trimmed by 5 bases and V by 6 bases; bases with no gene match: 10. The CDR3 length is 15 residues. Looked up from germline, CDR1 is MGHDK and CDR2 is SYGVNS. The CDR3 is CASSETGTGIYGYTF. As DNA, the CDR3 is TGTGCCAGCAGCGAGACCGGGACAGGGATATATGGCTACACCTTC.